The rows below give T cell receptor beta chains drawn from one sample of a study of T cells in localized non-small cell lung cancer. Method: immunoSEQ multiplex PCR; TCRdb's copy keeps in-frame clones and lacks some. The data show roughly 86,000 clones, about 83% seen once. The sample was peripheral blood, taken before any cancer treatment. These receptors came from a man aged 35 to 70 with stage I lung adenocarcinoma. CDR3s include the opening cysteine and the closing phenylalanine or tryptophan. D genes are given only for firm matches. Not all rows give a size; the values are once, few, many and, for expanded clones, a class.

>-|TRBJ2-4|-|TRBV27
CASSSGRISGRAKNIQYF
TGTGCCAGCAGTTCAGGCCGAATCTCAGGGAGGGCCAAAAACATTCAGTACTTC
>-|TRBJ2-7|once|TRBV27
CASSLASTYEQYF
TGTGCCAGCAGCCTCGCTAGCACCTACGAGCAGTACTTC
>-|TRBJ1-5|-|TRBV27
CASSFLQGFGPQHF
TGTGCCAGCAGTTTCCTACAGGGATTTGGTCCCCAGCATTTT
>-|TRBJ1-6|-|TRBV7-3
CASSFRSNSPLHF
TGTGCCAGCAGCTTTCGAAGCAATTCACCCCTCCACTTT
>TRBD2|TRBJ2-5|few|TRBV7-2
CASSPRAGGPRETQYF
TGTGCCAGCAGCCCGCGAGCGGGGGGGCCCAGGGAGACCCAGTACTTC
>-|TRBJ1-3|few|TRBV28
CASSFDEPSGNTIYF
TGTGCCAGCAGTTTTGATGAGCCCTCTGGAAACACCATATATTTT
>-|TRBJ2-3|-|TRBV7-8
CASSQGHPGATDTQYF
TGTGCCAGCAGCCAGGGACATCCGGGGGCTACAGATACGCAGTATTTT
>-|TRBJ1-1|-|TRBV11-2
CASSLRSGGTEAFF
TGTGCCAGCAGCTTAAGGTCGGGCGGCACTGAAGCTTTCTTT
>TRBD1|TRBJ1-6|-|TRBV7-9
CASSLTGGGNSPLHF
TGTGCCAGCAGCTTAACAGGGGGCGGTAATTCACCCCTCCACTTT
>-|TRBJ1-4|-|TRBV29-1
CSVEDPATGTEKLFF
TGCAGCGTTGAAGATCCCGCTACAGGGACTGAAAAACTGTTTTTT
>TRBD1|TRBJ1-1|-|TRBV11-2
CASSGQVLGTEAFF
TGTGCCAGCAGCGGACAGGTATTAGGAACTGAAGCTTTCTTT
>-|TRBJ1-5|-|TRBV6-1
CASRDSFNQPQHF
TGTGCCAGCAGGGACAGTTTCAATCAGCCCCAGCATTTT
>TRBD2|TRBJ2-3|-|TRBV7-3
CASSGTSGGYSTDTQYF
TGTGCCAGCAGCGGGACTAGCGGGGGCTACAGCACAGATACGCAGTATTTT
>-|TRBJ1-1|-|TRBV2
CASRVRLNTEAFF
TGTGCCAGCAGGGTGAGGTTGAACACTGAAGCTTTCTTT
>-|TRBJ1-3|-|TRBV30
CAWRSAKGNTIYF
TGTGCCTGGAGATCAGCTAAGGGGAACACCATATATTTT
>-|TRBJ1-1|-|TRBV2
CASRTSWGTEAFF
TGTGCCAGCAGGACCTCTTGGGGCACTGAAGCTTTCTTT
>TRBD2|TRBJ2-3|-|TRBV10-3
CAIAGGPPDTQYF
TGTGCCATCGCGGGAGGGCCCCCAGATACGCAGTATTTT
>-|TRBJ1-3|-|TRBV27
CASSPGAYRASGNTIYF
TGTGCCAGCAGTCCAGGGGCCTACAGGGCGTCTGGAAACACCATATATTTT
>-|TRBJ1-2|few|TRBV2
CASGQSNYGYTF
TGTGCCAGTGGACAGTCTAACTATGGCTACACCTTC
>TRBD1|TRBJ1-2|-|TRBV9
CASSVGDRDPYNYGYTF
TGTGCCAGCAGCGTCGGGGACAGGGACCCTTATAACTATGGCTACACCTTC
>-|TRBJ2-1|-|TRBV7-9
CASSRDEGAQFF
TGTGCCAGCAGCCGGGACGAAGGGGCGCAGTTCTTC
>-|TRBJ2-3|few|TRBV5-1
CASIPLGFQGDTQYF
TGCGCCAGCATACCACTGGGATTTCAGGGTGATACGCAGTATTTT
>TRBD2|TRBJ2-3|once|TRBV19
CASRTSGRSTDTQYF
TGTGCCAGTAGGACTAGCGGGAGGTCTACAGATACGCAGTATTTT
>TRBD1|TRBJ1-2|-|TRBV7-9
CASSVGTVSGYTF
TGTGCCAGCAGCGTCGGGACAGTCTCTGGCTACACCTTC
>TRBD2|TRBJ2-1|once|TRBV10-2
CASGGGLMNEQFF
TGCGCCAGCGGGGGGGGATTGATGAATGAGCAGTTCTTC
>TRBD1|TRBJ1-4|-|TRBV7-3
CASSLIVWTGERTNEKLFF
TGTGCCAGCAGCTTAATAGTGTGGACAGGGGAACGAACTAATGAAAAACTGTTTTTT
>TRBD1|TRBJ2-1|-|TRBV7-7
CASSPWDSYNEQFF
TGTGCCAGCAGCCCCTGGGACAGCTACAATGAGCAGTTCTTC
>-|TRBJ1-1|-|TRBV30
CAWSVSPWVFDNTEAFF
TGTGCCTGGAGTGTTTCTCCATGGGTCTTTGATAACACCGAAGCTTTCTTT
>-|TRBJ1-3|-|TRBV29-1
CSVVRGGGNTIYF
TGCAGCGTCGTGAGGGGAGGCGGAAACACCATATATTTT
>TRBD1|TRBJ2-1|-|TRBV19
CASSIGGQGMDNEQFF
TGTGCCAGTAGTATAGGGGGACAGGGAATGGACAATGAGCAGTTCTTC
>-|TRBJ2-3|-|TRBV5-4
CASSFPPPDTQYF
TGTGCCAGCAGCTTCCCACCCCCAGATACGCAGTATTTT
>-|TRBJ1-6|-|TRBV6-5
CASPYGRVNSPLHF
TGTGCCAGCCCTTATGGGAGGGTGAATTCACCCCTCCACTTT
>TRBD1|TRBJ2-7|-|TRBV29-1
CSVEPGTGVNEQYF
TGCAGCGTTGAACCCGGGACAGGGGTGAACGAGCAGTACTTC
>-|TRBJ2-7|-|TRBV9
CASSVGDTSYYEQYF
TGTGCCAGCAGCGTAGGGGACACATCCTACTACGAGCAGTACTTC
>-|TRBJ2-2|once|TRBV30
CAWSVQGRDGELFF
TGTGCCTGGAGTGTACAGGGGAGGGACGGGGAGCTGTTTTTT
>TRBD1|TRBJ1-3|-|TRBV5-4
CASSSGTGVGNTIYF
TGTGCCAGCAGCTCCGGGACAGGGGTTGGAAACACCATATATTTT